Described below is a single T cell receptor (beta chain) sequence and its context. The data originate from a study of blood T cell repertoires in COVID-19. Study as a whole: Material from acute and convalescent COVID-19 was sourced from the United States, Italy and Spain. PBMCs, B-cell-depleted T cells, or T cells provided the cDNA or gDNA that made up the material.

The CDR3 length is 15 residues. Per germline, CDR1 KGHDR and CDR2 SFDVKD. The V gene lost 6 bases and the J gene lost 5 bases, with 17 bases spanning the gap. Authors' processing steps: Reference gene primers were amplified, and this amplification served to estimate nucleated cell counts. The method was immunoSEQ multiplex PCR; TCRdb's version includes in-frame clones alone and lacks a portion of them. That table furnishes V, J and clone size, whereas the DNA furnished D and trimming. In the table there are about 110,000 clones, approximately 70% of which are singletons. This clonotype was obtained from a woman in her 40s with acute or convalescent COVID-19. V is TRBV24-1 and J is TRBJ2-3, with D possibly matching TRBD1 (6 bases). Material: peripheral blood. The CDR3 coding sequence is TGTGCCACCAGTAAACCCCTCACAGGGCAAGATACGCAGTATTTT. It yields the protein CATSKPLTGQDTQYF.